This T cell receptor beta chain was captured by sequencing in a study of CD8+ T cells in alopecia areata. Whole-study context: The percentage of affected scalp area served as the score of severity for treated patients.

The V gene's germline CDR1 is SGHTA and CDR2 FQGNSA. The CDR3 is 15 residues long. The V and J ends lost 1 base and 2 bases respectively, with 10 bases between them. Described treatment: oral pan-JAK inhibitor, 5-10 mg twice daily. Notes on this clone: Its antigen is unidentified.

Findings of the study overall: Under tofacitinib, fewer expanded CD8+ clones appeared among the top 100 scalp clones.

Investigators isolated RNA and reverse transcribed it into cDNA to act as the sequencing template. Assay used: immunoSEQ multiplex PCR; TCRdb lists only in-frame clones, some missing. The data contain about 220,000 clones, less than 75% of them singletons. The sequence came from a human donor with alopecia areata. This chain links TRBV7-2 with TRBJ2-3, with a tentative D call TRBD2 (6 bases). The sample here was CD4+ T cells sorted from blood, taken at week 4, from a patient treated with tofacitinib. The CDR3 sequence is CASSLGLVATDTQYF. For the CDR3, the DNA is TGTGCCAGCAGCTTAGGACTAGTAGCCACAGATACGCAGTATTTT.